The present TCR beta chain was sequenced within a study of cytotoxic CD8 clonotypes in ibrutinib-treated CLL. General study results and limits: Clonality went up at ibrutinib response and then declined back toward baseline at progression.

V lost 5 bases, J lost 3 bases, and 21 bases lay in between. This CDR3 contains 17 residues. The germline V gene has CDR1 SNHLY and CDR2 FYNNEI. Method: immunoSEQ multiplex PCR; TCRdb's copy keeps in-frame clones and lacks some. This repertoire shows about 140,000 clones, roughly 80% found once; its top ten account for approximately 27%. With respect to this clone: Its antigen is not known.

The receptor comes from a human donor with chronic lymphocytic leukemia. Sequenced material: PBMCs, taken after 12 months of ibrutinib treatment. J is TRBJ2-3 and V is TRBV2; TRBD2 might be the D (7 bases). This CDR3 reads CASSYGGPTHLTDTQYF. As DNA, the CDR3 is TGTGCCAGCAGTTACGGGGGGCCGACGCATCTTACAGATACGCAGTATTTT.